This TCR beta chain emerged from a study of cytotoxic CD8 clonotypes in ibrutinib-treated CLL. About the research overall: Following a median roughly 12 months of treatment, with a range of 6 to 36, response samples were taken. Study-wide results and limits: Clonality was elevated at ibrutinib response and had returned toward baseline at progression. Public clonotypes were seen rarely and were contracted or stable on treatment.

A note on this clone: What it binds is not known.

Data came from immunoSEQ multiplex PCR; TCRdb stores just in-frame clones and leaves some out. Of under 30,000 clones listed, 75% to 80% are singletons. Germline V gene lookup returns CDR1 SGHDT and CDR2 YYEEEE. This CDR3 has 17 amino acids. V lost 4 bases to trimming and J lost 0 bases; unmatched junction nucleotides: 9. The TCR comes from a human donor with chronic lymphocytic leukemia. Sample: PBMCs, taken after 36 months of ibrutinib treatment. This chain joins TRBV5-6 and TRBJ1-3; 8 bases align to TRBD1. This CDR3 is CASSPKPGQASGNTIYF. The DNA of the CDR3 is TGTGCCAGCAGCCCGAAGCCGGGACAGGCCTCTGGAAACACCATATATTTT.